These 16 T cell receptor beta chains share one sample of origin, sequenced in a study of cytomegalovirus exposure and HLA in healthy donors. Profiling relied on immunoSEQ multiplex PCR, and the TCRdb table lists in-frame clones only, not all of them. The data show over 50,000 clones, 90% to 96% seen once. Sequencing used PBMCs. The receptors shown here come from a woman aged 18-29 years in good health and CMV-seronegative.

This clone was recorded once. The chain carries TRBV5-4 and TRBJ2-4; maybe TRBD2 (7 bases). From germline, CDR1 is SGHNT and CDR2 YYREEE (reference sequence). V was pared by 2 bases and J by 6 bases, with 15 bases between. There are 15 residues in the CDR3. CDR3 sequence reads: CASSLGGGSGNIQYF. CDR3 DNA: TGTGCCAGCAGCTTAGGGGGGGGGTCGGGAAACATTCAGTACTTC.

The rearrangement uses TRBV28 and TRBJ2-2, with 9 nucleotides matching TRBD1. From germline, CDR1 is MDHEN and CDR2 SYDVKM. This CDR3 spans 15 amino acids. V dropped 8 bases and J dropped 12; count of bases not matched to a gene: 16. This CDR3 reads CASAPWTGDPWKLFF. In nucleotides, the CDR3 is TGTGCCAGCGCGCCTTGGACAGGGGACCCATGGAAGCTGTTTTTT.

The chain is built from TRBV15 and TRBJ2-7; 8 bases map to TRBD1. CDR1 LNHNV and CDR2 YYDKDF come from the germline V gene (reference sequence). Trimming removed 1 base from V and 12 bases from J; junction bases left unmatched: 8. This CDR3 has 13 amino acids. CDR3 bases: TGTGCCACCAGCAGAGCGCCGGACAGGGCGGTGTACTTC. Its protein is CATSRAPDRAVYF.

The rearrangement uses TRBV7-9 and TRBJ1-5, with TRBD1 identical over 7 bases. This CDR3 region has 16 residues. Trimming removed 0 bases from V and 6 bases from J; junction bases left unmatched: 8. Germline values: CDR1 SEHNR, CDR2 FQNEAQ (reference sequence). The CDR3 DNA is TGTGCCAGCAGCTTAGCATTCGCAGGGGGTGCTCAGCCCCAGCATTTT. It is translated as CASSLAFAGGAQPQHF.

The chain employs TRBV10-1 and TRBJ1-1; D might be TRBD1 (6 bases). Germline assignment: CDR1 WNHNN and CDR2 SYGVQD (reference sequence). The CDR3 contains 14 residues. The V and J ends lost 8 bases and 0 bases respectively, with 13 bases between them. CDR3 in DNA: TGCGCCAGCGTAGGACAGCGACTGAACACTGAAGCTTTCTTT. Translated, it gives CASVGQRLNTEAFF.

This chain uses TRBV4-2 with TRBJ2-3, with 7 bases fitting TRBD2. CDR1 and CDR2 (germline): LGHNA, YNFKEQ. V lost 0 bases, J lost 2 bases, and 11 bases stayed unmatched. The CDR3 loop spans 18 amino acids. The CDR3 reads CASSQEASGGVYTDTQYF. The CDR3 nucleotides are TGTGCCAGCAGCCAAGAGGCTAGCGGAGGGGTGTACACAGATACGCAGTATTTT.

The rearrangement uses TRBV9 and TRBJ2-2; TRBD1 is a possible D gene (7 bases). The CDR3 is 14 residues long. V was pared by 4 bases and J by 4 bases, with 11 bases between. Germline values: CDR1 SGDLS, CDR2 YYNGEE. The CDR3 DNA sequence: TGTGCCAGCAGCACAGGGGACTCCACCGGGGAGCTGTTTTTT. Amino acids: CASSTGDSTGELFF. Full variable domain (missing parts from reference TRBV9 and TRBJ2-2): DSGVTQTPKHLITATGQRVTLRCSPRSGDLSVYWYQQSLDQGLQFLIQYYNGEERAKGNILERFSAQQFPDLHSELNLSSLELGDSALYFCASSTGDSTGELFFGEGSRLTVL.

The rearrangement links TRBV6-5 to TRBJ2-7, with a possible D match to TRBD2 (5 bases). The germline V and J ends were trimmed by 4 bases and 2 bases, with 18 bases remaining between them. Germline-derived CDR1 and CDR2 are MNHEY and SVGAGI. This CDR3 comprises 16 residues. The CDR3 region has the DNA TGTGCCAGCAGTTTCAGCCGAGGGAGTAAGACCTACGAGCAGTACTTC. Its translation is CASSFSRGSKTYEQYF.

The rearrangement links TRBV11-3 to TRBJ2-1; 9 bases are a match to TRBD2. Per germline, CDR1 SGHNT and CDR2 YENEEA. Trimming removed 1 base from V and 8 bases from J; junction bases left unmatched: 6. This CDR3 has 15 residues. CDR3 sequence reads: CASSLGVAGVDEQFF. CDR3 coding DNA: TGTGCCAGCAGCTTAGGTGTAGCGGGAGTAGATGAGCAGTTCTTC.

J is TRBJ1-4 and V is TRBV6-1; TRBD1 matches at 8 bases. From germline, CDR1 is MNHNS and CDR2 SASEGT. V shed 6 bases, J shed 7 bases, and the junction held 10 bases outside the gene matches. CDR3 length equals 15 residues. In DNA form, the CDR3 reads TGTGCCAGCAGATCATCAGGGGGCGCGGGTGAAAAACTGTTTTTT. This codes for CASRSSGGAGEKLFF.

The rearrangement uses TRBV18 and TRBJ1-1; the D gene is possibly TRBD1 (6 bases). Trimming stripped 5 bases from V and 5 bases from J, with 9 bases between. In germline, CDR1 is KGHSH, CDR2 LQKENI. The CDR3 extends over 12 amino acids. Written as DNA, the CDR3 is TGTGCCAGCTCAGTACAGGGAACTGAAGCTTTCTTT. This encodes CASSVQGTEAFF.

This clone appeared a single time. CDR3 sequence reads: CASSLARLAADEQFF. DNA for the CDR3: TGTGCCAGCAGCTTGGCCAGGCTAGCGGCGGATGAGCAGTTCTTC. The chain carries TRBV5-5 and TRBJ2-1, with 7 bases lining up with TRBD2. J gave up 8 bases and V 0 bases, and 8 bases lay outside the gene matches. The germline V gene has CDR1 SGHKS and CDR2 YYEKEE (reference sequence). This CDR3 contains 15 residues. The whole variable domain, filled in from reference TRBV5-5 and TRBJ2-1, reads DAGVTQSPTHLIKTRGQQVTLRCSPISGHKSVSWYQQVLGQGPQFIFQYYEKEERGRGNFPDRFSARQFPNYSSELNVNALLLGDSALYLCASSLARLAADEQFFGPGTRLTVL.

This chain connects TRBV7-3 to TRBJ1-1, with 9 bases identical to TRBD1. Germline V gene data show CDR1 as SGHTA and CDR2 as FQGTGA. The trim removed 3 bases at V and 1 base at J, leaving 0 bases unmatched. The CDR3 has 14 residues. The CDR3 here is CASSLTGGNTEAFF. DNA for the CDR3: TGTGCCAGCAGCTTGACAGGGGGGAACACTGAAGCTTTCTTT.

The chain couples TRBV5-4 to TRBJ2-7, with 7 bases that match TRBD1. With V trimmed by 4 bases and J by 0 bases, 4 bases remained unmatched. Germline CDR1 SGHNT, CDR2 YYREEE (reference sequence). The length of the CDR3 is 14 residues. CDR3 in amino acids: CASSLGQVSYEQYF. CDR3 nucleotide sequence: TGTGCCAGCAGCCTCGGACAGGTCTCCTACGAGCAGTACTTC.

As concerns this clone: Sequence at one end of the junction differs from germline and may be a read error. This chain joins TRBV7-2 and TRBJ2-1, with 7 nucleotides matching TRBD2. This CDR3 is built from 13 residues. Germline CDR1 reads SGHTA; CDR2 reads FQGNSA. The CDR3 sequence: CASSLVAGVRLLF. CDR3 coding DNA: TGTGCCAGCAGCTTAGTGGCGGGAGTTCGGCTTCTCTTC.

The chain couples TRBV5-1 to TRBJ2-5; D not certain. The ends were cut back, 0 bases at V and 3 bases at J, with 9 bases in the middle. The CDR3 consists of 14 residues. The V gene's germline CDR1 is SGHRS and CDR2 YFSETQ. The CDR3 bases are TGCGCCAGCAGCTTGGGGCAGGTGAAAGAGACCCAGTACTTC. Translating gives CASSLGQVKETQYF.